This TCR beta chain was profiled in a study of shared clonotypes between healthy human individuals. In the study overall: Each donor had three CD4 naive, three CD4 memory, two CD8 naive and one CD8 memory plate.

The test was conducted at deep level. Original processing notes: Filtering of immunoSEQ junctional sequences could not match full-length read filtering. Measured with immunoSEQ multiplex PCR; TCRdb has only the in-frame clones, and not every one. V, J and clone size are taken as reported in that table, and D and trimming were inferred from the DNA itself. The sample records millions of clones, less than 95% being singletons. Trimming pared 3 bases from V and 5 bases from J, leaving 11 bases between. The V gene's germline CDR1 is SGHDT and CDR2 YYEEEE. The CDR3 runs 13 residues. Terminally differentiated effector memory CD45RA+ cells were left out of the naive CD8 fraction, which was CD45RO-negative and positively selected for CCR7.

The V call is TRBV5-6, the J call TRBJ2-5; D gene ambiguous. The receptor comes from a man in his late teens or twenties in good health. The material sequenced was naive CD8+ T cells sorted from blood. The CDR3 DNA sequence: TGTGCCAGCAGCTGGGCCCTGGGGGAGACCCAGTACTTC. It translates to CASSWALGETQYF. Based on the CDR3 plus reference TRBV5-6 and TRBJ2-5, the full variable domain is DAGVTQSPTHLIKTRGQQVTLRCSPKSGHDTVSWYQQALGQGPQFIFQYYEEEERQRGNFPDRFSGHQFPNYSSELNVNALLLGDSALYLCASSWALGETQYFGPGTRLLVL.